Below, 27 T cell receptor beta chains from the same sample are listed, as sequenced in a study of neoadjuvant anti-PD-1 for oral cavity cancer (dated by TCRdb to 2020 to 2022). Library prep was done by the immunoSEQ multiplex PCR assay. The immuneACCESS repertoire file appears here via TCRdb, limited to in-frame rearrangements. These files lack a portion of the clones; in checked studies, under half of the deficit traces to unresolved V genes, and the cause of the others is not known. Recorded for this sample are approximately 15,000 clones; roughly 79% of them occurred a single time. The leading ten clones occupy less than 3.5% of the sample. The time point label corresponds to: after neoadjuvant nivolumab, at surgical resection. The sequencing used PBMCs, collected after nivolumab (anti-PD-1) treatment. The source of these receptors is a person between 35 and 79 years old with oral cavity squamous cell carcinoma.

The chain recombines TRBV6-5 with TRBJ1-1; TRBD1 is a possible D gene (6 bases). The CDR3 has 15 amino acids. The germline gives CDR1 MNHEY, CDR2 SVGAGI. With 4 bases removed from V and 6 bases from J, the gap between germline ends came to 18 bases. The DNA of the CDR3 is TGTGCCAGCAGTTCAGCGGGCGGGGGCTTCGCTGAAGCTTTCTTT. Its translation: CASSSAGGGFAEAFF.

This rearrangement joins TRBV6-5 to TRBJ1-1, with D tentatively TRBD1 (6 bases). Germline V gives CDR1 MNHEY, CDR2 SVGAGI. V lost 6 bases and J lost 5, with 16 bases in between. This CDR3 comprises 14 residues. CDR3 amino acids: CASRIGTMGTEAFF. The CDR3 region has the DNA TGTGCCAGCAGGATCGGGACAATGGGGACTGAAGCTTTCTTT.

V is TRBV9 and J is TRBJ1-4; D might be TRBD1 (6 bases). Per the germline V gene, CDR1 is SGDLS and CDR2 is YYNGEE. V was shortened by 3 bases and J by 5 bases, with 17 bases between the two germline ends. The CDR3 has 16 amino acids. DNA for the CDR3: TGTGCCAGCAGCGGAGTGGCGGGGGGCCTGAATGAAAAACTGTTTTTT. Translating gives CASSGVAGGLNEKLFF.

The V call is TRBV7-3, the J call TRBJ1-2, with 9 bases identical to TRBD1. Germline V gene sequence: CDR1 SGHTA, CDR2 FQGTGA. With V trimmed by 4 bases and J by 8 bases, 8 bases remained unmatched. CDR3 length: 14 amino acids. The CDR3, as DNA: TGTGCCAGCAGCTCTACAGGGGGCAGCGGAGGCTACACCTTC. As protein: CASSSTGGSGGYTF.

This clone was found a few times. The chain is built from TRBV10-3 and TRBJ2-7, with 12 bases fitting TRBD2. The trim removed 0 bases at V and 7 bases at J, leaving 13 bases unmatched. This CDR3 has 18 amino acids. From germline, CDR1 is ENHRY and CDR2 SYGVKD. Here the CDR3 DNA reads TGTGCCATCAGTGAGTCTGGATCTAGCGGGAGGGCCCGTGAGGAGCAGTACTTC. Its protein product is CAISESGSSGRAREEQYF.

The rearrangement uses TRBV7-2 and TRBJ2-5; a weak D match, TRBD2 (6 bases). The CDR3 extends over 16 amino acids. From germline, CDR1 is SGHTA and CDR2 FQGNSA. V gave up 1 base and J gave up 0 bases, with 12 bases separating them. In nucleotides, the CDR3 is TGTGCCAGCAGCTTAGTGGGTAGCGGATACCAAGAGACCCAGTACTTC. This translates into CASSLVGSGYQETQYF.

This clone was detected only a few times. The rearrangement uses TRBV19 and TRBJ1-3; D is perhaps TRBD1 (6 bases). This CDR3 region has 15 residues. The germline CDR1 and CDR2 sequences are LNHDA and SQIVND (reference sequence). Trimming pared 4 bases from V and 3 bases from J, leaving 13 bases between. CDR3 loop: CASSTLGTLGNTIYF. The DNA of the CDR3 is TGTGCCAGTAGTACCCTCGGGACACTTGGAAACACCATATATTTT.

The CDR3 is CASTRKGTSGAYNEQFF. The CDR3 bases are TGTGCCAGTACCCGAAAGGGGACTAGCGGAGCCTACAATGAGCAGTTCTTC. The chain links TRBV19 to TRBJ2-1, with 11 bases that match TRBD2. The CDR3 has 17 amino acids. Germline lookup yields CDR1 LNHDA and CDR2 SQIVND (reference sequence). The V and J ends lost 7 bases and 2 bases, in that order; junction bases with no gene match: 10.

This chain connects TRBV6-5 to TRBJ1-3; D not certain. Germline CDR1 is MNHEY and CDR2 is SVGAGI. The CDR3 totals 13 residues. V lost 7 bases and J lost 0, with 7 bases in between. CDR3 bases: TGTGCCAGCACCCGTACCTCTGGAAACACCATATATTTT. Encoded protein: CASTRTSGNTIYF.

This clone was counted a few times. V and J are TRBV5-8 and TRBJ2-7; D might be TRBD2 (6 bases). The CDR3 is 15 residues long. V was trimmed by 3 bases and J by 3 bases, leaving 16 bases between them. Germline V gene lookup returns CDR1 SGHTS and CDR2 YDEGEE. CDR3 bases: TGTGCCAGCAGCTGGGCGGGTTCTAGCGACTACGAGCAGTACTTC. It codes for CASSWAGSSDYEQYF. Full variable domain (outside the CDR3, taken from reference TRBV5-8 and TRBJ2-7): EAGVTQSPTHLIKTRGQQATLRCSPISGHTSVYWYQQALGLGLQFLLWYDEGEERNRGNFPPRFSGRQFPNYSSELNVNALELEDSALYLCASSWAGSSDYEQYFGPGTRLTVT.

This clone has more than one count but fewer than ten. J is TRBJ2-1 and V is TRBV25-1; 7 nucleotides line up with TRBD2. The junction had 9 bases not matched to a gene; V was cut back by 1 base and J by 15 bases. Germline V CDR1 and CDR2: MGHDK, SYGVNS. This CDR3 is built from 13 residues. CDR3 DNA sequence: TGTGCCAGCAGTGAATGGGTGCGGGAGAAGTGGTTCTTC. Translated: CASSEWVREKWFF.

This chain uses TRBV11-3 with TRBJ2-7, with D hard to call. Trimming removed 1 base from V and 11 bases from J, with 15 bases in between. This CDR3 comprises 13 residues. Germline V gene lookup returns CDR1 SGHNT and CDR2 YENEEA. The CDR3 DNA reads as TGTGCCAGCAGCTTAGCCCGGCGGCAGGTTAAGTACTTC. Encoded protein: CASSLARRQVKYF.

CDR3 amino acids: CASALLARHYEQYF. The CDR3 DNA reads TGTGCCAGCGCTCTACTAGCGAGGCACTACGAGCAGTACTTC. The chain uses TRBV28 and TRBJ2-7; TRBD2 aligns across 7 bases. Germline V gene lookup returns CDR1 MDHEN and CDR2 SYDVKM. The CDR3 is made up of 14 amino acids. Losses at the gene ends were 8 bases for V and 3 bases for J; bases not matched to a gene: 10.

The chain couples TRBV20-1 to TRBJ1-2; D is perhaps TRBD1 (5 bases). CDR3 length equals 10 residues. The V gene's germline CDR1 is DFQATT and CDR2 SNEGSKA (reference sequence). Trimming left V 7 bases short and J 8 bases short, with 11 bases between. CDR3 sequence reads: CSVRGVGYTF. CDR3 sequence (DNA): TGCAGTGTCCGGGGGGTCGGCTACACCTTC.

The CDR3 DNA sequence: TGTGCCATCGGGGAGACAGGGAACTATGGCTACACCTTC. Amino acids: CAIGETGNYGYTF. The V gene is TRBV10-3, the J gene TRBJ1-2; 7 nucleotides align to TRBD1. Germline V gene sequence: CDR1 ENHRY, CDR2 SYGVKD. Trimming took 8 bases from V and 2 from J; bases not matched to a gene: 5. This CDR3 has 13 amino acids.

This chain uses TRBV2 with TRBJ2-1, with D possibly being TRBD2 (6 bases). V lost 9 bases and J 7 bases, leaving 13 bases between the germline ends. Germline V CDR1 and CDR2: SNHLY, FYNNEI. CDR3 length: 12 amino acids. The CDR3 DNA reads as TGTGCCAGGTCGGGAGTGAATAATGAGCAGTTCTTC. Its translation: CARSGVNNEQFF.

CDR3 protein: CASSEGGRSPNEQFF. As DNA, the CDR3 is TGTGCCAGCAGTGAAGGGGGACGTAGTCCGAATGAGCAGTTCTTC. The chain uses TRBV2 and TRBJ2-1; perhaps D is TRBD1 or TRBD2 (5 bases each). Germline CDR1 reads SNHLY; CDR2 reads FYNNEI. With 1 base removed from V and 7 bases from J, the gap between germline ends came to 14 bases. CDR3 length equals 15 residues.

This clone was counted a few times. The chain combines TRBV2 with TRBJ1-1; 7 nucleotides align to TRBD1. CDR1 SNHLY and CDR2 FYNNEI come from the germline V gene. J was trimmed by 2 bases and V by 5 bases; bases with no gene match: 5. This CDR3 has 14 residues. The CDR3 nucleotides are TGTGCCAGCAGTCGGGAGGGGGCTAACACTGAAGCTTTCTTT. It specifies CASSREGANTEAFF.

The rearrangement joins TRBV28 to TRBJ2-3; 10 bases line up with TRBD1. Germline V gene sequence: CDR1 MDHEN, CDR2 SYDVKM. This CDR3 is 16 amino acids long. V lost 4 bases, J lost 2 bases, and 6 bases stayed unmatched. The CDR3 loop is CASSSSGTGVTDTQYF. CDR3 coding DNA: TGTGCCAGCAGTTCATCCGGGACAGGGGTCACAGATACGCAGTATTTT.

The chain employs TRBV20-1 and TRBJ2-5; 7 nucleotides line up with TRBD1. The CDR3 loop spans 11 amino acids. CDR1 and CDR2 (germline): DFQATT, SNEGSKA (reference sequence). The CDR3 sequence: CRTGSQETQYF. CDR3 bases: TGCAGGACAGGGAGTCAAGAGACCCAGTACTTC.

The rearrangement uses TRBV19 and TRBJ2-1; D is undetermined. The CDR3 consists of 15 residues. Per the germline V gene, CDR1 is LNHDA and CDR2 is SQIVND (reference sequence). The ends were cut back, 0 bases at V and 4 bases at J, with 10 bases in the middle. The CDR3 spells CASSIDLPGYNEQFF. The CDR3 bases are TGTGCCAGTAGTATAGATCTCCCCGGGTACAATGAGCAGTTCTTC.

The gene calls are TRBV19 and TRBJ1-3; D remains unclear. Trimming pared 5 bases from V and 2 bases from J, leaving 10 bases between. Germline lookup yields CDR1 LNHDA and CDR2 SQIVND (reference sequence). This CDR3 region has 14 residues. CDR3 sequence: CASSLGVAGNTIYF. The CDR3 DNA follows: TGTGCCAGTAGTCTAGGTGTAGCTGGAAACACCATATATTTT.

This sequence joins TRBV11-2 and TRBJ2-5, with TRBD2 matching over 9 bases. From germline, CDR1 is SGHAT and CDR2 FQNNGV. V lost 3 bases to trimming and J lost 5 bases; unmatched junction nucleotides: 10. This CDR3 has 16 amino acids. The CDR3, as DNA: TGTGCCAGCAGCTTGGGGGCCGGACTAGCGACGGAGACCCAGTACTTC. Translation: CASSLGAGLATETQYF. Full variable domain (remainder filled in from reference TRBV11-2 and TRBJ2-5): EAGVAQSPRYKIIEKRQSVAFWCNPISGHATLYWYQQILGQGPKLLIQFQNNGVVDDSQLPKDRFSAERLKGVDSTLKIQPAKLEDSAVYLCASSLGAGLATETQYFGPGTRLLVL.

The CDR3 nucleotides are TGTGCCAGCAGTTTGGTGGCTAGCGGGACAGGCGGTGAGCAGTTCTTC. It codes for CASSLVASGTGGEQFF. The rearrangement links TRBV27 to TRBJ2-1, with D possibly matching TRBD2 (9 bases). The ends were cut back, 3 bases at V and 9 bases at J, with 21 bases in the middle. Germline V CDR1 and CDR2: MNHEY, SMNVEV (reference sequence). This CDR3 spans 16 amino acids.

The V gene is TRBV6-1, the J gene TRBJ1-3, with 7 bases matching TRBD1. Trimming at V came to 4 bases and at J to 0 bases, leaving 9 bases not matched to a gene. CDR1 is MNHNS, CDR2 SASEGT, per germline. The CDR3 is 17 residues long. CDR3 bases: TGTGCCAGCAGTGCCCAGACAGGGAAAGCCTCTGGAAACACCATATATTTT. Amino acid sequence: CASSAQTGKASGNTIYF.

The gene calls are TRBV6-6 and TRBJ2-4, with D possibly matching TRBD1 (7 bases). Trimming took 6 bases from V and 1 from J, leaving 13 bases between them. The CDR3 consists of 15 residues. Germline CDR1 MNHNY, CDR2 SVGAGI (reference sequence). Written as DNA, the CDR3 is TGTGCCAGCAGAGGGGGCGGGAATGCCAAAAACATTCAGTACTTC. Residues: CASRGGGNAKNIQYF.

The V gene is TRBV5-4, the J gene TRBJ1-1; unclear D gene. The CDR3 has 15 residues. Trimming pared 0 bases from V and 0 bases from J, leaving 9 bases between. Looked up from germline, CDR1 is SGHNT and CDR2 is YYREEE (reference sequence). CDR3 coding DNA: TGTGCCAGCAGCTTGGATCTGGCCCTGAACACTGAAGCTTTCTTT. It yields the protein CASSLDLALNTEAFF.